Listed here is a single T cell receptor (beta chain). The data are from a study of beta chain features in type 1 diabetes. As every portion of the isolated RNA was reverse transcribed, the sequencing read expressed TCRB transcripts. Profiling relied on immunoSEQ multiplex PCR, and the TCRdb table lists in-frame clones only, not all of them. The sample lists about 330,000 clones; 11% were seen once. The germline V and J ends were trimmed by 3 bases and 5 bases, with 8 bases remaining between them. Per the germline V gene, CDR1 is MNHEY and CDR2 is SMNVEV (reference sequence). The CDR3 has 13 amino acids.

The sequence was collected from a young woman in good health. The V call is TRBV27, the J call TRBJ1-5; D unclear. What was sequenced was naive CD4+ T cells from blood. The CDR3 nucleotides read TGTGCCAGCAGTTTTATAAGAGATCAGCCCCAGCATTTT. This sequence encodes CASSFIRDQPQHF.